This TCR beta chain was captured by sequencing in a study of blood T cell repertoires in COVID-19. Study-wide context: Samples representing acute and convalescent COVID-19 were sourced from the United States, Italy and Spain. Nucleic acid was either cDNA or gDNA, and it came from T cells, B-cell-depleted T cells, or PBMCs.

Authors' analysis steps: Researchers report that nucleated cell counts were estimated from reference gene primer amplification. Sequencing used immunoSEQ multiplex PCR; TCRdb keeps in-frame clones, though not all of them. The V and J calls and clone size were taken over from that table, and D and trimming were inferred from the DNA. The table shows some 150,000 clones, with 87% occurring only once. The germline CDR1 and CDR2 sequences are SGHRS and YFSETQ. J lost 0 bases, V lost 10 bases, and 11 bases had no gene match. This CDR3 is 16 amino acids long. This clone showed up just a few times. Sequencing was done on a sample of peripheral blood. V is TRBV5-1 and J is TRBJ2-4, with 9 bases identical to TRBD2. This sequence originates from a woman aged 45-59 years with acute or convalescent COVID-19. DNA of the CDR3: TGCGCCCCCCATAGCGGGAGCCCCCTAGCCAAAAACATTCAGTACTTC. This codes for CAPHSGSPLAKNIQYF.